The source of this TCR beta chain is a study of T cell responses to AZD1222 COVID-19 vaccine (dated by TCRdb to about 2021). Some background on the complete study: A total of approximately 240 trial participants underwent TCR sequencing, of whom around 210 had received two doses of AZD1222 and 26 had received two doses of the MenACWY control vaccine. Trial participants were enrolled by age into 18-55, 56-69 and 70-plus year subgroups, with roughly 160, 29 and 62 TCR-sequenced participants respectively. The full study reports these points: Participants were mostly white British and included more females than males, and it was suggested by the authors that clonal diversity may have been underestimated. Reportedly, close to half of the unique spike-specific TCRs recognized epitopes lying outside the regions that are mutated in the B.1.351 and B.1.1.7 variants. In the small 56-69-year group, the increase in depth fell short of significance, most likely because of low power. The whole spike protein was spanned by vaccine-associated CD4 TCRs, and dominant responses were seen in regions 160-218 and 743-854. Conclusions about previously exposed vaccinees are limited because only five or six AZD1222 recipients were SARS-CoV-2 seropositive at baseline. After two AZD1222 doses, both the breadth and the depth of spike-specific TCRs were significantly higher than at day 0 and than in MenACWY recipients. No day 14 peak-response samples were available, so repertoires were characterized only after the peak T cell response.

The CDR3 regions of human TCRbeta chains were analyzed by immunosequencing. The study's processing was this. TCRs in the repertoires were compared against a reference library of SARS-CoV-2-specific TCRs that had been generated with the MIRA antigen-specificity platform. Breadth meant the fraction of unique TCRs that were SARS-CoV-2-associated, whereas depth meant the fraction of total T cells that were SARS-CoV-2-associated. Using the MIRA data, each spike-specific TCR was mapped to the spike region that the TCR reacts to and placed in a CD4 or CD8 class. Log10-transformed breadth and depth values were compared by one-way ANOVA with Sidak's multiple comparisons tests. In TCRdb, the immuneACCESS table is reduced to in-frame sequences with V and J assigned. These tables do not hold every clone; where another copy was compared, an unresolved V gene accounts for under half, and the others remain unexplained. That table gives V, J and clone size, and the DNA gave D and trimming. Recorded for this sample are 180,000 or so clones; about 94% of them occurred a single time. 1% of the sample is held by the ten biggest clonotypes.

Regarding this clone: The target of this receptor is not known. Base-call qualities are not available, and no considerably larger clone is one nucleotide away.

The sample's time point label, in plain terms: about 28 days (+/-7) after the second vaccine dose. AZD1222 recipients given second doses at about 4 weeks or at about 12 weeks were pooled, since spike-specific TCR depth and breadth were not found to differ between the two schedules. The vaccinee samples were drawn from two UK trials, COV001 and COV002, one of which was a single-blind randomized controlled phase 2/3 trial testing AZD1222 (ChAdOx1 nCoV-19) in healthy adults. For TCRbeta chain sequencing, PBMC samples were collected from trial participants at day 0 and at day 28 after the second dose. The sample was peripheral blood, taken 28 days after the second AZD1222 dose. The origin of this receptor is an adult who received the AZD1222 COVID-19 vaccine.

The DNA sequence is as follows: TGTGCCAGCAGCTTAGACTCGACAGGGGGAAATGGCTACACCTTC. Translated, it gives CASSLDSTGGNGYTF. Rearrangement joined TRBV7-2 to TRBJ1-2; a stretch of 9 junction bases matches TRBD1. Compared with germline, V lacks 1 base and J lacks 6 bases; bases without a gene match: 6. Reading the germline V gene gives CDR1 SGHTA and CDR2 FQGNSA. Spanning cysteine to phenylalanine, the CDR3 consists of 15 amino acids. Only CDR3 DNA remains: 45 bases, in frame from the first base.